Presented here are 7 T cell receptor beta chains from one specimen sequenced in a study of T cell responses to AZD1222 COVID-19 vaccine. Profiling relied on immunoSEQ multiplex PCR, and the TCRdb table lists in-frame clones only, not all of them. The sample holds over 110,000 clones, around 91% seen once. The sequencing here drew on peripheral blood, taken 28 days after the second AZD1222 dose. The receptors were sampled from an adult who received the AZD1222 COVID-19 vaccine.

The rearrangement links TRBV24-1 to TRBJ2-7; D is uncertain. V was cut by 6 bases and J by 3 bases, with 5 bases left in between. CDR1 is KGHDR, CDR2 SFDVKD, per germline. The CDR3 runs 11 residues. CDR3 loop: CATSRVYEQYF. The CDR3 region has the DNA TGTGCCACCAGTCGGGTCTACGAGCAGTACTTC.

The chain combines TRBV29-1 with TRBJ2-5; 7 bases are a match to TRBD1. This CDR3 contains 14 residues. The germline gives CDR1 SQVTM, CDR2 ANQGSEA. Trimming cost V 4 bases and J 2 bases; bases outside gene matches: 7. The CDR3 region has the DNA TGCAGCGTTGGGACAGGCGTGACTCAAGAGACCCAGTACTTC. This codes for CSVGTGVTQETQYF.

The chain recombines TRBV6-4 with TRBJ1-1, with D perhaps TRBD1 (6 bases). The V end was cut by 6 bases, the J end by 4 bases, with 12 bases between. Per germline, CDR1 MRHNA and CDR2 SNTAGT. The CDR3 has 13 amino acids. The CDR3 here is CASRIQGSTEAFF. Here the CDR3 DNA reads TGTGCCAGCAGAATACAGGGTAGCACTGAAGCTTTCTTT.

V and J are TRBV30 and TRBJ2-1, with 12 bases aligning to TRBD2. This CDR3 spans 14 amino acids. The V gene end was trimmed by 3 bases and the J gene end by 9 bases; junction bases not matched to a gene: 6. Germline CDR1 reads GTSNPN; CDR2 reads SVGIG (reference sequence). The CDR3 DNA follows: TGTGCCTGGAGGCTAGCGGGGGGGCTGCTTGAGCAGTTCTTC. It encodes CAWRLAGGLLEQFF.

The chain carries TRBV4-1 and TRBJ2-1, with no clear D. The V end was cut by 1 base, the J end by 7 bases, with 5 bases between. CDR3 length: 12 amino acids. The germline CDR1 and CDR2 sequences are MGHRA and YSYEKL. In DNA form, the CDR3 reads TGCGCCAGCAGCCAAGTTGGGAATGAGCAGTTCTTC. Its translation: CASSQVGNEQFF.

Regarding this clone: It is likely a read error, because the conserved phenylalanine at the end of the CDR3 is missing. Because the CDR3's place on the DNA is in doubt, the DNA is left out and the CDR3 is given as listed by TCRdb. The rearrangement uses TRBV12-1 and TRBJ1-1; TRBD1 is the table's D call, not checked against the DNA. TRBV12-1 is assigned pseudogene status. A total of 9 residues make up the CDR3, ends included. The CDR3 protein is CASSGLRGL.

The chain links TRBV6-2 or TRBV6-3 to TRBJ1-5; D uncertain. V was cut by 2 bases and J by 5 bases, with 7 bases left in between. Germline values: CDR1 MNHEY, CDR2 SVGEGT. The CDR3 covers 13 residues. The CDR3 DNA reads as TGTGCCAGCAGTTACCCGGGCGATCAGCCCCAGCATTTT. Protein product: CASSYPGDQPQHF.